This T cell receptor (beta chain) was documented in a study of cytomegalovirus exposure and HLA in healthy donors. Study conclusions and caveats: The classifier reportedly diagnosed cytomegalovirus status with high sensitivity and specificity.

The PCR was carried out with 60 Vbeta primers and 13 Jbeta primers. In the authors' methods: There were some 87 million unique TCR beta chains by a later count, and some 12 million of them were shared. Profiled with immunoSEQ multiplex PCR; TCRdb holds only in-frame clones, not every one. Clone size and V and J calls were adopted from that table, with D and trimming inferred from the DNA. The data hold 120,000 to 150,000 clones, with about three quarters observed a single time. The J segment lost 1 base and the V segment lost 4 bases, leaving 0 bases of the junction unmatched. The CDR3 is made up of 14 amino acids. CDR1 and CDR2 from the germline V gene are ENHRY and SYGVKD. In its sample, this clone was seen once. Its antigen is unknown. Healthy bone marrow donors supplied every sample.

The sample was PBMCs. This clonotype was sampled from a human donor in good health. The V call is TRBV10-3, the J call TRBJ1-1; 10 positions match TRBD1. The CDR3, as DNA: TGTGCCATCAGTGGACAGGGGGCGAACACTGAAGCTTTCTTT. It yields the protein CAISGQGANTEAFF.